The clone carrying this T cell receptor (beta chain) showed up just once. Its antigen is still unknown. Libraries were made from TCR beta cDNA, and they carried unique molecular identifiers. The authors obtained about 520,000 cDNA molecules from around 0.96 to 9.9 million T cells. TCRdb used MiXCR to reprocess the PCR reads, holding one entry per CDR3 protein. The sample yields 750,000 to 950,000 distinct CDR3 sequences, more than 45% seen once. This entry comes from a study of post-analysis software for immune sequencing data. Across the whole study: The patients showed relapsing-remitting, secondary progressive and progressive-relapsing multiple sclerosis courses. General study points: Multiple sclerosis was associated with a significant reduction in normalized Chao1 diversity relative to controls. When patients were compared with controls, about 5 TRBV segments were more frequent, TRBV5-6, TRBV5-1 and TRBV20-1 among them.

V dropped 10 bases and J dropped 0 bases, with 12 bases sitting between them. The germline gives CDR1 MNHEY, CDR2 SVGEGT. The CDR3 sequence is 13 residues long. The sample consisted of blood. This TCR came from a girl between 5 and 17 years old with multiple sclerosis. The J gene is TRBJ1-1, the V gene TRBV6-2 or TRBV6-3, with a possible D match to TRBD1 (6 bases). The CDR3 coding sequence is TGTGCCATCGGGGGACATTTGAACACTGAAGCTTTCTTT. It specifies CAIGGHLNTEAFF.